This T cell receptor beta chain was identified during a study of early T cells in non-severe SARS-CoV-2 infection. At the level of the study: Sequenced material consisted of bulk RNA (from unsorted whole blood), and chains were unpaired.

Whole-study findings and limits: Database matching using VDJdb favored anti-spike CD8 responses, with private and CD4 specificities left missing.

Worth noting for this clonotype: As yet, its antigen is unknown.

Separate cDNA molecules each had unique molecular identifiers attached to them. TCRdb passed the 5' RACE reads through MiXCR, listing each CDR3 protein once. Counted here are about 33,000 distinct CDR3 sequences, 5.5% to 8% occurring once; the ten biggest clones make up more than 3.5%. This CDR3 is 13 amino acids long. Germline V lookup: CDR1 SGHRS, CDR2 YFSETQ. The germline V and J ends were trimmed by 1 base and 5 bases, with 9 bases remaining between them. The receptor comes from an adult who was a healthcare worker with PCR-confirmed SARS-CoV-2 infection or an uninfected control (not recorded which). The chain combines TRBV5-1 with TRBJ2-5; D not resolved. Sequenced: whole blood. This CDR3 is CASSLISMETQYF. In DNA form, the CDR3 reads TGCGCCAGCAGCTTGATTTCGATGGAGACCCAGTACTTC.